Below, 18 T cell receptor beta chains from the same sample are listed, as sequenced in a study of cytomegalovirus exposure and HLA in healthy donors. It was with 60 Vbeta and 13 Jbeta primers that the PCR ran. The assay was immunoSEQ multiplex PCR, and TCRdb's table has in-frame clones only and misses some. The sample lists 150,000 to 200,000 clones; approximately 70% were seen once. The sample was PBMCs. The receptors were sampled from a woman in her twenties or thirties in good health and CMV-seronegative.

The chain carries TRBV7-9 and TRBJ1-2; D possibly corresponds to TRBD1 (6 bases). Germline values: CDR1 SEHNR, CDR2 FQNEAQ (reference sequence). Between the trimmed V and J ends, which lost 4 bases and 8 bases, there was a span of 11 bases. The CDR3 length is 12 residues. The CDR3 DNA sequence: TGTGCCAGCAGCTCCAACAGGGAGGGCTACACCTTC. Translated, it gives CASSSNREGYTF.

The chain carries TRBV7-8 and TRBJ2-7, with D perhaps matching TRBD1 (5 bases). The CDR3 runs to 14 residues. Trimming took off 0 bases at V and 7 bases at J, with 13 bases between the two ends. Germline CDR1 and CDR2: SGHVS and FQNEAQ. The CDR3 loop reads CASSLARIGVEQYF. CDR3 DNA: TGTGCCAGCAGCTTAGCGCGAATAGGGGTAGAGCAGTACTTC.

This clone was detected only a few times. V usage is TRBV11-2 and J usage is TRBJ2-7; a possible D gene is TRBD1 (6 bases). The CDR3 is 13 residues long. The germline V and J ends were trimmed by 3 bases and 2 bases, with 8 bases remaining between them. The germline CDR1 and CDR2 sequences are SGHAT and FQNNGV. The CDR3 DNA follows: TGTGCCAGCAGCTTTGAGGGGGCCTACGAGCAGTACTTC. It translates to CASSFEGAYEQYF.

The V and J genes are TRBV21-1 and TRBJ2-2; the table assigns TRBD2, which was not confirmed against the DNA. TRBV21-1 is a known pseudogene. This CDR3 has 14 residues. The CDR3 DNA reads TGTGCCAGCAGCAAATGGAGGAGGGTCGGGGAGCTGTTTTTT. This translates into CASSKWRRVGELFF.

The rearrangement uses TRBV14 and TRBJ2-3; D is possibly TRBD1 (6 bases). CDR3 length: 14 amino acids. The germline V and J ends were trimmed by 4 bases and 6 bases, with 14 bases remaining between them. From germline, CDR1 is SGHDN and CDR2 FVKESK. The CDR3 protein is CASSPRDKRDTQYF. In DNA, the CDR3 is TGTGCCAGCAGCCCCCGGGACAAGCGGGATACGCAGTATTTT. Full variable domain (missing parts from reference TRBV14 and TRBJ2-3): EAGVTQFPSHSVIEKGQTVTLRCDPISGHDNLYWYRRVMGKEIKFLLHFVKESKQDESGMPNNRFLAERTGGTYSTLKVQPAELEDSGVYFCASSPRDKRDTQYFGPGTRLTVL.

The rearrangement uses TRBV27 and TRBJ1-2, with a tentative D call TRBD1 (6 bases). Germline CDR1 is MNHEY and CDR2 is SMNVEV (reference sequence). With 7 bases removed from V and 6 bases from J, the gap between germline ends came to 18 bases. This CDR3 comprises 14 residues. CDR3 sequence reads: CASTPTGYSDGYTF. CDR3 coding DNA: TGTGCCAGCACCCCGACAGGATACTCCGATGGCTACACCTTC.

The CDR3 coding sequence is TGTGCCAGCAGCCGTCTTGGCGGGCCATCCTACAATGAGCAGTTCTTC. It codes for CASSRLGGPSYNEQFF. This sequence joins TRBV11-2 and TRBJ2-1, with D perhaps matching TRBD2 (5 bases). Per the germline V gene, CDR1 is SGHAT and CDR2 is FQNNGV. The CDR3 consists of 16 residues. V lost 5 bases and J lost 1, with 15 bases in between.

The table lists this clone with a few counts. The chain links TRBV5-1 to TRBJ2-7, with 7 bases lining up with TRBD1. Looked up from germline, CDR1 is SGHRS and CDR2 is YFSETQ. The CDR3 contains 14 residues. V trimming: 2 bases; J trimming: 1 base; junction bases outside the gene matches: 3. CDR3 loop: CASSLQGISYEQYF. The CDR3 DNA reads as TGCGCCAGCAGCTTACAGGGGATTTCCTACGAGCAGTACTTC.

The CDR3 region has the DNA TGTGCCAGCAGCGTCGGACAGAATAGCAATCAGCCCCAGCATTTT. As protein: CASSVGQNSNQPQHF. This chain joins TRBV7-9 and TRBJ1-5; a possible D gene is TRBD1 (6 bases). This CDR3 has 15 amino acids. Germline V CDR1 and CDR2: SEHNR, FQNEAQ (reference sequence). Trimming took 5 bases from V and 0 from J, leaving 11 bases between them.

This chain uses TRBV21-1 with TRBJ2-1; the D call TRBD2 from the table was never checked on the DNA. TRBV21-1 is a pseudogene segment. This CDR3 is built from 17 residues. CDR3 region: CASSIDGRRGPCNEQFF. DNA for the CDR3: TGTGCCAGCAGCATAGACGGCCGGAGAGGCCCTTGCAATGAGCAGTTCTTC.

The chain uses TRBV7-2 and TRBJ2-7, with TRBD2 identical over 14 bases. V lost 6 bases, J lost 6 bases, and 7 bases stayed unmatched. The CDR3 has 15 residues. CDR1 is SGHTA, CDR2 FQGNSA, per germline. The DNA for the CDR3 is TGTGCCAGCAGACGACTAGCGGGGGGGCCGGGCGAGCAGTACTTC. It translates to CASRRLAGGPGEQYF.

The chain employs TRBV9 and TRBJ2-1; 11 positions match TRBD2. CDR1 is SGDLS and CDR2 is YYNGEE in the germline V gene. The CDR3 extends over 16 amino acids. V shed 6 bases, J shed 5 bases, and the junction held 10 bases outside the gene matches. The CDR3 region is CASTTSTSGGNNEQFF. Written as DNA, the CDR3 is TGTGCCAGCACCACCTCTACTAGCGGGGGTAACAATGAGCAGTTCTTC.

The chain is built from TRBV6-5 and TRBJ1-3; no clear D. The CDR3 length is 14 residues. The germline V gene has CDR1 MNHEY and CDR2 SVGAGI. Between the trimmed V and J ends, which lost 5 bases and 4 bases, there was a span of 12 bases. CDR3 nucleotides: TGTGCCAGCAGTCCACGGACGGGGGGAAACACCATATATTTT. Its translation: CASSPRTGGNTIYF.

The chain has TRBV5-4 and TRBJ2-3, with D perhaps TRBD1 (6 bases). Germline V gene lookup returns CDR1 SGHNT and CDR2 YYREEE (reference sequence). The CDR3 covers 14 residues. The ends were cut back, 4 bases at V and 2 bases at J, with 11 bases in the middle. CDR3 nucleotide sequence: TGTGCCAGCAGCCCCGGACAGTCCACAGATACGCAGTATTTT. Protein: CASSPGQSTDTQYF.

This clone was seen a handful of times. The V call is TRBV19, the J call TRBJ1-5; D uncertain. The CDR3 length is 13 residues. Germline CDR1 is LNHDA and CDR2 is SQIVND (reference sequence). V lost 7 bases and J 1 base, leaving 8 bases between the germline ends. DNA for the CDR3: TGTGCCAGTATGCCGGGGAGCAATCAGCCCCAGCATTTT. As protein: CASMPGSNQPQHF.

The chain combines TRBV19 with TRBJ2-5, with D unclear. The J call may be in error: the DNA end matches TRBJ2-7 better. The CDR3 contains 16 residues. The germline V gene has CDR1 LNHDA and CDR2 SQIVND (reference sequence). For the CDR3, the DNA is TGTGCCAGTAGTATATATGGGCAGACCTCCTCCTACGAGCAGTACTTC. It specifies CASSIYGQTSSYEQYF.

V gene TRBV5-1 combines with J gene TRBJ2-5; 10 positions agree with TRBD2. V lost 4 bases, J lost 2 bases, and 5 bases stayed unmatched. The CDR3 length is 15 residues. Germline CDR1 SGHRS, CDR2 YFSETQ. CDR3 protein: CASSLAGASQETQYF. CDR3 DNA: TGCGCCAGCAGCCTAGCGGGGGCGTCGCAAGAGACCCAGTACTTC.

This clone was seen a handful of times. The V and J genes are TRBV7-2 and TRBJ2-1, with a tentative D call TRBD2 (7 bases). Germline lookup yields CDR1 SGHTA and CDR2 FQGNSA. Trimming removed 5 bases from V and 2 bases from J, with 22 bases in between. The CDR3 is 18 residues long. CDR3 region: CASSQRTGGLATYNEQFF. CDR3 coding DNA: TGTGCCAGCAGCCAAAGAACGGGGGGCTTAGCGACCTACAATGAGCAGTTCTTC.